This T cell receptor beta chain stems from a study of blood T cell repertoires in COVID-19. Study background: COVID-19 samples, acute and convalescent, were from the United States, Italy and Spain.

The V gene end was trimmed by 4 bases and the J gene end by 5 bases; junction bases not matched to a gene: 8. Germline lookup yields CDR1 SGHKS and CDR2 YYEKEE (reference sequence). The CDR3 runs 14 residues. TCRdb's table, derived via immunoSEQ multiplex PCR, lists solely in-frame clones and lacks some. The sample lists a few hundred thousand clones; 80% to 90% were seen once. This clone was picked up one time. This receptor was taken from a man aged 30 to 45 with active or convalescent COVID-19. The chain recombines TRBV5-5 with TRBJ1-2; the match to TRBD1 covers 7 bases. Sequenced sample: peripheral blood. CDR3 sequence: CASSPREGAYGYTF. The CDR3 nucleotides are TGTGCCAGCAGCCCCCGGGAGGGGGCGTATGGCTACACCTTC. Full variable domain (remainder filled in from reference TRBV5-5 and TRBJ1-2): DAGVTQSPTHLIKTRGQQVTLRCSPISGHKSVSWYQQVLGQGPQFIFQYYEKEERGRGNFPDRFSARQFPNYSSELNVNALLLGDSALYLCASSPREGAYGYTFGSGTRLTVV.